The 8 T cell receptor beta chains listed next were all sequenced from one sample in a study of neurological immune-mediated disorders. Specified time point: longitudinal time-point 3. TCRdb analysed the 5' RACE reads with MiXCR anew, one entry per CDR3 protein. The sample holds some 89,000 distinct CDR3 sequences, roughly 4.3% seen once. Sequencing used PBMCs. Receptors originate from a woman in her sixties or seventies with multiple sclerosis.

This chain connects TRBV6-5 to TRBJ2-7; unclear D gene. CDR3 length equals 14 residues. In germline, CDR1 is MNHEY, CDR2 SVGAGI. The V and J ends lost 1 base and 1 base respectively, with 8 bases between them. The CDR3 here is CASSYFSNSYEQYF. The DNA of the CDR3 is TGTGCCAGCAGTTACTTTAGCAATTCCTACGAGCAGTACTTC.

The sample holds many counts of this clonotype. The J gene is TRBJ1-4, the V gene TRBV5-1, with a tentative D call TRBD1 (5 bases). Germline values: CDR1 SGHRS, CDR2 YFSETQ. The CDR3 loop spans 16 amino acids. V was clipped by 0 bases and J by 2 bases, with 11 bases between them. This chain's CDR3 is CASSLGQGLTNEKLFF. Here the CDR3 DNA reads TGCGCCAGCAGCTTGGGGCAGGGCTTGACTAATGAAAAACTGTTTTTT.

This clonotype was seen at least ten times. CDR3: CATTSGGIGELFF. CDR3 in DNA: TGCGCCACCACATCAGGGGGAATCGGGGAGCTGTTTTTT. The gene calls are TRBV5-1 and TRBJ2-2, with 7 bases aligning to TRBD1. CDR3 size: 13 residues. V trimming: 9 bases; J trimming: 7 bases; junction bases outside the gene matches: 9. The germline V gene has CDR1 SGHRS and CDR2 YFSETQ.

Ten or more counts support this clonotype. The V gene is TRBV5-1, the J gene TRBJ2-3; 13 bases match TRBD2. The CDR3 is made up of 15 amino acids. After removal of 4 bases from V and 1 base from J, the junction contained 0 bases not matched to a gene. The germline V gene encodes CDR1 SGHRS and CDR2 YFSETQ. The chain's CDR3 is CASSGTSGGTDTQYF. The CDR3 nucleotides are TGCGCCAGCAGCGGGACTAGCGGGGGCACAGATACGCAGTATTTT.

This clonotype was recorded at least ten times. The chain combines TRBV7-9 with TRBJ2-7, with D possibly TRBD1 on 6 matching bases. The ends were cut back, 5 bases at V and 6 bases at J, with 14 bases in the middle. The CDR3 length is 13 residues. Germline V gene lookup returns CDR1 SEHNR and CDR2 FQNEAQ (reference sequence). CDR3 amino acids: CASSTPQGFEQYF. The CDR3 DNA is TGTGCCAGCAGCACACCCCAGGGGTTCGAGCAGTACTTC. Filled out from reference TRBV7-9 and TRBJ2-7, the complete variable domain reads DTGVSQNPRHKITKRGQNVTFRCDPISEHNRLYWYRQTLGQGPEFLTYFQNEAQLEKSRLLSDRFSAERPKGSFSTLEIQRTEQGDSAMYLCASSTPQGFEQYFGPGTRLTVT.

This clonotype was observed at least ten times. The chain joins TRBV12-3 or TRBV12-4 to TRBJ2-1, with 9 nucleotides matching TRBD2. This CDR3 has 18 residues. The trim removed 3 bases at V and 1 base at J, leaving 10 bases unmatched. In DNA, the CDR3 is TGTGCCAGCAGTTTGATGTCCGGGACTAGCATTTCCTACAATGAGCAGTTCTTC. Its protein is CASSLMSGTSISYNEQFF.

This clonotype has a count of ten or more. The chain links TRBV12-3 or TRBV12-4 to TRBJ1-4; the match to TRBD1 covers 7 bases. The CDR3 sequence is 14 residues long. V shed 2 bases and J 4 bases; nucleotides not matched to a gene: 1. As DNA, the CDR3 is TGTGCCAGCAGTTTACGGGACAGTAATGAAAAACTGTTTTTT. Translation gives CASSLRDSNEKLFF.

This clonotype was counted ten times or more. This chain joins TRBV6-5 and TRBJ1-5; maybe TRBD1 (5 bases). The CDR3 has 16 residues. CDR1 and CDR2 (germline): MNHEY, SVGAGI. The germline V and J ends were trimmed by 6 bases and 2 bases, with 17 bases remaining between them. This CDR3 reads CASSWGGTGGNQPQHF. CDR3 in DNA: TGTGCCAGCAGCTGGGGGGGGACTGGGGGCAATCAGCCCCAGCATTTT.